This record covers a single T cell receptor (beta chain). The CDR3 loop spans 14 amino acids. The germline V gene encodes CDR1 GTSNPN and CDR2 SVGIG (reference sequence). Trimming pared 0 bases from V and 5 bases from J, leaving 13 bases between. The entry originates in a study of blood T cell repertoires in COVID-19. Study overall: Material from acute and convalescent COVID-19 was sourced from the United States, Italy and Spain. T cells, B-cell-depleted T cells, or PBMCs provided the cDNA or gDNA that served as material.

Authors' methods: Reference gene primer amplification gave nucleated cell count estimates. Only in-frame clones appear in the TCRdb table, and some are missing; sequencing was by immunoSEQ multiplex PCR. The DNA was the basis for D and trimming; V, J and clone size are from that table. This sample has around 140,000 clones, with approximately 88% found just once. The gene calls are TRBV30 and TRBJ1-1, with D maybe TRBD1 (5 bases). This sequence was found in a man aged 70 or older with active COVID-19. Sequenced input: peripheral blood. CDR3: CAWSVPGGRTEAFF. The CDR3 region has the DNA TGTGCCTGGAGTGTCCCGGGGGGACGGACTGAAGCTTTCTTT.